This TCR beta chain was sequenced in a study of blood T cell repertoires in COVID-19. Measured with immunoSEQ multiplex PCR; TCRdb has only the in-frame clones, and not every one. Of about 180,000 clones listed, about 81% are singletons. Germline V gene sequence: CDR1 LNHDA, CDR2 SQIVND (reference sequence). Trimming stripped 5 bases from V and 5 bases from J, with 12 bases between. The CDR3 sequence is 13 residues long. One Seattle source followed patients from active infection through their disease course. The sequenced material came from peripheral blood. The V and J genes are TRBV19 and TRBJ1-1; D is undetermined. This TCR derives from a woman of 80 years or more with COVID-19, enrolled during active disease. The CDR3 spells CASSDNPDTEAFF. CDR3 nucleotide sequence: TGTGCCAGTAGTGACAACCCAGATACTGAAGCTTTCTTT. Complete variable domain (other parts from reference TRBV19 and TRBJ1-1): DGGITQSPKYLFRKEGQNVTLSCEQNLNHDAMYWYRQDPGQGLRLIYYSQIVNDFQKGDIAEGYSVSREKKESFPLTVTSAQKNPTAFYLCASSDNPDTEAFFGQGTRLTVV.